Shown below are 7 T cell receptor beta chains from a single sample sequenced in a study of cytomegalovirus exposure and HLA in healthy donors. The PCR made use of 60 Vbeta and 13 Jbeta primers. TCRdb keeps only in-frame clones here, not all; method: immunoSEQ multiplex PCR. In the table there are 200,000 to 250,000 clones, 77% of which are singletons. Sequenced sample: PBMCs. These receptors were obtained from a woman in her sixties or seventies in good health and CMV-seropositive.

This CDR3 reads CASSEGQGRGGYTF. The CDR3 DNA sequence: TGTGCCAGCAGTGAGGGACAGGGGCGGGGTGGCTACACCTTC. The J gene is TRBJ1-2, the V gene TRBV6-1; 10 bases fit TRBD1. The V and J ends lost 3 bases and 7 bases, in that order; junction bases with no gene match: 5. Germline V gene lookup returns CDR1 MNHNS and CDR2 SASEGT. This CDR3 comprises 14 residues.

In this sample, this clone turned up once. The chain joins TRBV2 to TRBJ2-2; 9 positions agree with TRBD2. The germline CDR1 and CDR2 sequences are SNHLY and FYNNEI. Trimming took 6 bases from V and 0 from J; bases not matched to a gene: 5. CDR3 length equals 16 residues. DNA for the CDR3: TGTGCCAGCAGGGCGGGACTAGCCTCGAACACCGGGGAGCTGTTTTTT. It encodes CASRAGLASNTGELFF.

The chain has TRBV6-6 and TRBJ2-7, with TRBD1 identical over 8 bases. The CDR3 totals 13 residues. V lost 7 bases and J lost 2; bases outside the gene matches: 4. The germline V gene has CDR1 MNHNY and CDR2 SVGAGI (reference sequence). The chain's CDR3 is CASTPGGPYEQYF. CDR3 DNA sequence: TGTGCCAGCACCCCAGGGGGCCCCTACGAGCAGTACTTC.

The chain couples TRBV4-3 to TRBJ1-4; 9 bases agree with TRBD1. This CDR3 is built from 17 residues. V dropped 2 bases and J dropped 5; count of bases not matched to a gene: 9. The germline V gene encodes CDR1 LGHNA and CDR2 YSLEER. The DNA of the CDR3 is TGCGCCAGCAGCCAATCTCCACGCGGGACAGGGAATGAAAAACTGTTTTTT. Its protein is CASSQSPRGTGNEKLFF.

This rearrangement joins TRBV30 to TRBJ2-3; 7 bases align to TRBD1. The ends lost 5 bases at V and 4 bases at J; junction bases unmatched: 6. Germline values: CDR1 GTSNPN, CDR2 SVGIG (reference sequence). CDR3 length equals 13 residues. CDR3 nucleotides: TGTGCCTGGTCGATAGGGGGCCCAGATACGCAGTATTTT. Amino acids: CAWSIGGPDTQYF.

This clone was recorded only once. J is TRBJ2-6 and V is TRBV4-2; D is unclear. The V end lost 0 bases, the J end lost 0 bases, and 12 bases lay between the germline ends. The CDR3 extends over 18 amino acids. Germline V CDR1 and CDR2: LGHNA, YNFKEQ. The CDR3 coding sequence is TGTGCCAGCAGCCAAGATACCCGCCTGAGCTCTGGGGCCAACGTCCTGACTTTC. Its translation is CASSQDTRLSSGANVLTF.

This clone occurred a few times. The V gene is TRBV2, the J gene TRBJ1-2, with D maybe TRBD1 (6 bases). Germline lookup yields CDR1 SNHLY and CDR2 FYNNEI. The CDR3 length is 16 residues. V lost 9 bases, J lost 5 bases, and 25 bases lay in between. CDR3 coding DNA: TGTGCCAGTACGCCATTGCAGGGGCCCCTGGGGTATGGCTACACCTTC. Amino acid sequence: CASTPLQGPLGYGYTF.